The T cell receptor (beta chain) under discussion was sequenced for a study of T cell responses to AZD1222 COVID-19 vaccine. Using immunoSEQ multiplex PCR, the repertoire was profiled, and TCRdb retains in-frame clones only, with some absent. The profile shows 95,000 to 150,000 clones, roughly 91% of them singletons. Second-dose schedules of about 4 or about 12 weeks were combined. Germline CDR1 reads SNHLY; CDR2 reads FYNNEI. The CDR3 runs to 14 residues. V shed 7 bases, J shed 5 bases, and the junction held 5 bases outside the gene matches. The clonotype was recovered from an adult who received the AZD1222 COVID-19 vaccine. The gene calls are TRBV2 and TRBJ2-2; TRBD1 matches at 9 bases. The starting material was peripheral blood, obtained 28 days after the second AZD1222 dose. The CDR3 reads CASITGGRTGELFF. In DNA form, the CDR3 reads TGTGCCAGCATCACAGGGGGCCGGACCGGGGAGCTGTTTTTT.